These T cell receptor beta chains were read from a single sample in a study of blood T cells in healthy people across ages. MiXCR was run by TCRdb on the 5' RACE reads, yielding one entry per CDR3 protein. Of about 500,000 distinct CDR3 sequences in the sample, around 24% are singletons; the top ten hold less than 9%. Separately, the same data were catalogued under a study of T cells of mothers and their children.

Material: blood. All receptors come from a boy aged 5-17 years in good health. Each CDR3 is given without its conserved first and last residue.

v_gene: TRBV5-1
j_gene: TRBJ2-4
CDR3aa: ASSYSGSAKNIQY

v_gene: TRBV6-1
j_gene: TRBJ1-1
CDR3aa: ASSAGTGGFIGTEAF

v_gene: TRBV30
j_gene: TRBJ2-7
CDR3aa: AASGGAFLSEQY

v_gene: TRBV29-1
j_gene: TRBJ1-2
CDR3aa: SVPRRDELLDRGYT

v_gene: TRBV10-3
j_gene: TRBJ2-5
CDR3aa: AIDAGEDETQY

v_gene: TRBV5-1
j_gene: TRBJ1-1
CDR3aa: ASSFQGTEPF

v_gene: TRBV12-3/TRBV12-4
j_gene: TRBJ2-3
CDR3aa: ASSRDASTDTQY

v_gene: TRBV6-6
j_gene: NA
CDR3aa: ASSYSDGTGETQY

v_gene: TRBV28
j_gene: TRBJ2-5
CDR3aa: ASSQISGLARLLEETQY

v_gene: TRBV7-2
j_gene: NA
CDR3aa: ASSFFPGYNEQF

v_gene: TRBV7-2
j_gene: TRBJ2-3
CDR3aa: ASSLDWATDTQY

v_gene: TRBV5-1
j_gene: TRBJ2-7
CDR3aa: ASSAGLAGTYEQY

v_gene: TRBV7-6
j_gene: TRBJ2-1
CDR3aa: ASSPQGFQNNEQF

v_gene: TRBV7-2
j_gene: TRBJ1-5
CDR3aa: ASSREGGDEEGNQPQH

v_gene: TRBV28
j_gene: TRBJ2-4
CDR3aa: ASTLGGSGNIRY

v_gene: TRBV5-1
j_gene: TRBJ1-1
CDR3aa: ASSPYGTPYGSLNTEAF

v_gene: TRBV15
j_gene: TRBJ2-7
CDR3aa: ATSREDGPTYEQY

v_gene: TRBV29-1
j_gene: TRBJ2-5
CDR3aa: SVETGLETQY

v_gene: TRBV12-3/TRBV12-4
j_gene: TRBJ1-3
CDR3aa: ASSFTQGRNTIY

v_gene: TRBV6-5
j_gene: TRBJ1-1
CDR3aa: ASTQGTGNTEAF

v_gene: TRBV25-1
j_gene: TRBJ1-4
CDR3aa: ASKQGAGEKLF

v_gene: TRBV4-1
j_gene: TRBJ2-7
CDR3aa: ASSTRGGAYEQY

v_gene: TRBV29-1
j_gene: TRBJ2-1
CDR3aa: SVSRGDGGEQF

v_gene: TRBV2
j_gene: TRBJ2-5
CDR3aa: ASSGNPRVGVGETQY

v_gene: TRBV12-3/TRBV12-4
j_gene: TRBJ2-5
CDR3aa: AGSSGDRQTQY

v_gene: TRBV27
j_gene: TRBJ2-3
CDR3aa: ASRGTSGSYDTQY

v_gene: TRBV28
j_gene: TRBJ2-7
CDR3aa: ASSLYLAGGPFPSYEQY

v_gene: TRBV27
j_gene: TRBJ2-3
CDR3aa: ASRLAGGRDTQY

v_gene: TRBV29-1
j_gene: TRBJ2-3
CDR3aa: SVEQGQGTDTQY

v_gene: TRBV4-3
j_gene: TRBJ2-4
CDR3aa: ASSQVESRDSARRENIQY

v_gene: TRBV4-3
j_gene: TRBJ1-5
CDR3aa: ASSQGRITPQH

v_gene: TRBV6-2/TRBV6-3
j_gene: TRBJ2-6
CDR3aa: ASSSRTGLSGANVLT

v_gene: TRBV9
j_gene: TRBJ2-3
CDR3aa: ASSVSGSPTDTQY

v_gene: TRBV3-1
j_gene: TRBJ2-7
CDR3aa: ASSQDGAWYEQY

v_gene: TRBV20-1
j_gene: TRBJ2-7
CDR3aa: SATTGGDEQY

v_gene: TRBV27
j_gene: TRBJ2-7
CDR3aa: ASSSPPAYEQY

v_gene: TRBV4-1
j_gene: TRBJ1-1
CDR3aa: ASSQGQYRAVNTEAF